These 10 T cell receptor beta chains were sequenced from one sample in a study of identical twins. A single record per CDR3 protein comes from TCRdb applying MiXCR to the 5' RACE reads. The sample has 250,000 to 350,000 distinct CDR3 sequences, about 8.9% seen once. These data also featured in a second study, about yellow fever vaccine responses in identical twins.

What was sequenced was memory (CD45RO+) T cells sorted from blood. The receptor source for this set is a young woman in good health.

The rearrangement uses TRBV11-2 and TRBJ2-3; TRBD1 aligns across 7 bases. Per the germline V gene, CDR1 is SGHAT and CDR2 is FQNNGV. This CDR3 has 16 residues. The V gene end was trimmed by 4 bases and the J gene end by 4 bases; junction bases not matched to a gene: 11. CDR3 residues: CASSWKTGNYADTQYF. CDR3 DNA: TGTGCCAGCAGCTGGAAGACAGGGAATTACGCAGATACGCAGTATTTT.

This clonotype occurred many times. The V and J genes are TRBV5-1 and TRBJ1-5; D remains ambiguous. The germline gives CDR1 SGHRS, CDR2 YFSETQ. The CDR3 sequence is 14 residues long. V lost 5 bases, J lost 5 bases, and 14 bases lay in between. CDR3 loop: CASSPEGGYQPQHF. The DNA of the CDR3 is TGCGCCAGCAGTCCAGAGGGAGGCTATCAGCCCCAGCATTTT.

The rearrangement links TRBV28 to TRBJ2-5, with 8 nucleotides matching TRBD2. Germline CDR1 MDHEN, CDR2 SYDVKM. Trimming at V came to 8 bases and at J to 2 bases, leaving 4 bases not matched to a gene. The CDR3 length is 13 residues. In DNA form, the CDR3 reads TGTGCCAGCGGGTTAGCGGGACAAGAGACCCAGTACTTC. Translated, it gives CASGLAGQETQYF.

This clonotype was seen more than once but under ten times. A much larger clone differs from this one at a single base, so this may be a read error. The chain recombines TRBV3-1 with TRBJ2-3; D is unresolved. The CDR3 is made up of 15 amino acids. Germline V CDR1 and CDR2: LGHDT, YNNKEL (reference sequence). Written as DNA, the CDR3 is TGTGCCAGCACCCAAGGAACTGGTTACACAGATACGCAGTATTTT. Its translation is CASTQGTGYTDTQYF.

This clonotype was counted many times. V gene TRBV3-1 combines with J gene TRBJ2-1, with a possible D match to TRBD1 (6 bases). This CDR3 is 15 amino acids long. V lost 4 bases and J lost 5, with 15 bases in between. Germline assignment: CDR1 LGHDT and CDR2 YNNKEL (reference sequence). In DNA form, the CDR3 reads TGTGCCAGCAGCCCCGTACAGGGCGGAGACAATGAGCAGTTCTTC. This gives the protein CASSPVQGGDNEQFF.

The J gene is TRBJ1-1, the V gene TRBV28; D call uncertain. V was shortened by 6 bases and J by 0 bases, with 8 bases between the two germline ends. This CDR3 region has 13 residues. CDR1 is MDHEN, CDR2 SYDVKM, per germline. As DNA, the CDR3 is TGTGCCAGCAGGACCCAAATGAACACTGAAGCTTTCTTT. Protein sequence: CASRTQMNTEAFF.

The chain combines TRBV5-6 with TRBJ1-5; tentative D call: TRBD1 (6 bases). Deletions cut 1 base from V and 5 bases from J, with 16 bases between. This CDR3 comprises 16 residues. Germline values: CDR1 SGHDT, CDR2 YYEEEE. The CDR3 here is CASSLWISRGDQPQHF. CDR3 sequence (DNA): TGTGCCAGCAGCTTGTGGATATCCAGGGGAGATCAGCCCCAGCATTTT.

This clonotype was picked up many times. The J gene is TRBJ2-1, the V gene TRBV7-8; 11 bases align to TRBD2. The CDR3 consists of 18 residues. Germline trimming cut 1 base from V and 1 base from J; bases unmatched to any gene: 6. In germline, CDR1 is SGHVS, CDR2 FQNEAQ. The CDR3 coding sequence is TGTGCCAGCAGCTTAGGTGCTCTAGCGGGGGGTTCCTACAATGAGCAGTTCTTC. This sequence encodes CASSLGALAGGSYNEQFF.

This clonotype occurred a few times. The chain recombines TRBV2 with TRBJ2-3, with 14 nucleotides matching TRBD2. In germline, CDR1 is SNHLY, CDR2 FYNNEI. The junction had 5 bases not matched to a gene; V was cut back by 5 bases and J by 4 bases. The CDR3 contains 16 residues. CDR3 in amino acids: CASSFRLAGGADTQYF. CDR3 sequence (DNA): TGTGCCAGCAGTTTCCGACTAGCGGGGGGGGCAGATACGCAGTATTTT.

This clonotype was observed a single time. The chain has TRBV5-1 and TRBJ2-7, with D possibly being TRBD2 (5 bases). Deletions cut 4 bases from V and 1 base from J, with 9 bases between. The germline V gene encodes CDR1 SGHRS and CDR2 YFSETQ. The CDR3 is made up of 13 amino acids. CDR3 DNA: TGCGCCAGCAGCCCAGAGGGATCCTACGAGCAGTACGTC. It codes for CASSPEGSYEQYV.